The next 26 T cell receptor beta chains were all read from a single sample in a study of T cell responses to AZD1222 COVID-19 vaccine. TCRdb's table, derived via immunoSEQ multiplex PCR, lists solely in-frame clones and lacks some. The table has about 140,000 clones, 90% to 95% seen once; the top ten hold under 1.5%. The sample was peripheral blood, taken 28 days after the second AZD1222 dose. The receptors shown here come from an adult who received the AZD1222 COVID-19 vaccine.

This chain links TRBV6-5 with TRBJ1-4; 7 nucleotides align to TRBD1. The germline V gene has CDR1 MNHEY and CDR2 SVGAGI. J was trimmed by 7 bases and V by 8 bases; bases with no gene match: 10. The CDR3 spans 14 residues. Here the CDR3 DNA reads TGTGCCAGCGGAACCGGACAGGACCCTGAAAAACTGTTTTTT. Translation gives CASGTGQDPEKLFF.

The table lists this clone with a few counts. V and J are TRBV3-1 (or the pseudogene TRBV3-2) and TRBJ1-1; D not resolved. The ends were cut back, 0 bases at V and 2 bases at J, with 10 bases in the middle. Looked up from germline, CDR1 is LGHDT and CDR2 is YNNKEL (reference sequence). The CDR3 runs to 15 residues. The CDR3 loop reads CASSQEHQANTEAFF. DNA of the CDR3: TGTGCCAGCAGCCAAGAGCACCAAGCCAACACTGAAGCTTTCTTT.

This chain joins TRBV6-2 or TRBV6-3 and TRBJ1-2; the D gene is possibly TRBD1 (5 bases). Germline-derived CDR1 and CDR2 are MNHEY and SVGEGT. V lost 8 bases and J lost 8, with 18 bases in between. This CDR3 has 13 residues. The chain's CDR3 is CASGRDGVFGYTF. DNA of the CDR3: TGTGCCAGCGGCCGGGACGGCGTTTTCGGCTACACCTTC.

CDR3 sequence reads: CASRHGSLNSPLHF. In DNA form, the CDR3 reads TGTGCCAGCCGCCACGGTTCACTCAATTCACCCCTCCACTTT. J is TRBJ1-6 and V is TRBV6-2 or TRBV6-3; no firm D call. Germline V gene sequence: CDR1 MNHEY, CDR2 SVGEGT. This CDR3 comprises 14 residues. V was cut by 8 bases and J by 7 bases, with 15 bases left in between.

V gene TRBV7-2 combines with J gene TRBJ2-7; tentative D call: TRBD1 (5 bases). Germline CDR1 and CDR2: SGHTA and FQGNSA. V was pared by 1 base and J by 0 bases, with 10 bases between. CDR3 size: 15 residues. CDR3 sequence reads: CASSLDRRSSYEQYF. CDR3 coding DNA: TGTGCCAGCAGCTTAGACAGGAGAAGCTCCTACGAGCAGTACTTC.

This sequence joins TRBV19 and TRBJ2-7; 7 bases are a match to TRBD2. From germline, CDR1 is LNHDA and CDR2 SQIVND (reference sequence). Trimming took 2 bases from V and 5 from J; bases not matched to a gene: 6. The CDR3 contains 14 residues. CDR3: CASSIRGRVHEQYF. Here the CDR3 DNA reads TGTGCCAGTAGTATACGGGGGAGGGTCCACGAGCAGTACTTC.

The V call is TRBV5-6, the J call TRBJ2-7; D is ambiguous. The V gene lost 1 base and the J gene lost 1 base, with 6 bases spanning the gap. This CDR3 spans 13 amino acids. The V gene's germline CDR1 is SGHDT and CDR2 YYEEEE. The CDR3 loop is CASSLFMSYEQYF. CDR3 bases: TGTGCCAGCAGCTTGTTCATGTCCTACGAGCAGTACTTC. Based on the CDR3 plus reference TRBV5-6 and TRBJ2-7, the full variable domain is DAGVTQSPTHLIKTRGQQVTLRCSPKSGHDTVSWYQQALGQGPQFIFQYYEEEERQRGNFPDRFSGHQFPNYSSELNVNALLLGDSALYLCASSLFMSYEQYFGPGTRLTVT.

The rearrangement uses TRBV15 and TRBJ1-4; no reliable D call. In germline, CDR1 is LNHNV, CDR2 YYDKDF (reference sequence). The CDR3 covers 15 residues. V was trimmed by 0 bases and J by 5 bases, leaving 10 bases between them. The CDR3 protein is CATSRDYGGNEKLFF. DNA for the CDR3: TGTGCCACCAGCAGAGATTACGGTGGGAATGAAAAACTGTTTTTT.

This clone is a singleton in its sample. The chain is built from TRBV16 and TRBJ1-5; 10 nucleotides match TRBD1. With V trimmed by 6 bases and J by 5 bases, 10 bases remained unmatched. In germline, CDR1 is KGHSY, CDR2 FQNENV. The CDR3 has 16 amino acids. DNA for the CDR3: TGTGCCAGCAGAGATCCGGGACAGGGGTCGTATCAGCCCCAGCATTTT. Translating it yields CASRDPGQGSYQPQHF.

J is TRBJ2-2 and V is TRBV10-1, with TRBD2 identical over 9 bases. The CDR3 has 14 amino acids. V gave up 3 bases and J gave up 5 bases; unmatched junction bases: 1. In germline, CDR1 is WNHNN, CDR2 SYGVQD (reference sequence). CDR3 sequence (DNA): TGCGCCAGCAGTGAAGCGGGGGGAACCGGGGAGCTGTTTTTT. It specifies CASSEAGGTGELFF.

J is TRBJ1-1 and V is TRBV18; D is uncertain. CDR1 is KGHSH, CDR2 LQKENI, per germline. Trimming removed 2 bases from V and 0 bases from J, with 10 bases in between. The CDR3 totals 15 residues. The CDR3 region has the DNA TGTGCCAGCTCACCAGATATTTCCATGAACACTGAAGCTTTCTTT. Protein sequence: CASSPDISMNTEAFF. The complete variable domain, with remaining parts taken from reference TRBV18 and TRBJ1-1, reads NAGVMQNPRHLVRRRGQEARLRCSPMKGHSHVYWYRQLPEEGLKFMVYLQKENIIDESGMPKERFSAEFPKEGPSILRIQQVVRGDSAAYFCASSPDISMNTEAFFGQGTRLTVV.

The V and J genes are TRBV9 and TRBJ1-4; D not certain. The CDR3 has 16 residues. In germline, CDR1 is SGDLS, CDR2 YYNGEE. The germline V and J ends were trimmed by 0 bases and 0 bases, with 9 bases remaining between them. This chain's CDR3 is CASSVASAATNEKLFF. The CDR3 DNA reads TGTGCCAGCAGCGTAGCTTCAGCCGCAACTAATGAAAAACTGTTTTTT. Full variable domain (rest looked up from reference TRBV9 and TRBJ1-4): DSGVTQTPKHLITATGQRVTLRCSPRSGDLSVYWYQQSLDQGLQFLIQYYNGEERAKGNILERFSAQQFPDLHSELNLSSLELGDSALYFCASSVASAATNEKLFFGSGTQLSVL.

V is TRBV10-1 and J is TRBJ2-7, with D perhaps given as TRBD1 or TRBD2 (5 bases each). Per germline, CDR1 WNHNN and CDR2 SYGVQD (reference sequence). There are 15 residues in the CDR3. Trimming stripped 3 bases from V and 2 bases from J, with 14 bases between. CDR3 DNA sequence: TGCGCCAGCAGTGATCTCGGGGCAACGACCTACGAGCAGTACTTC. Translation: CASSDLGATTYEQYF.

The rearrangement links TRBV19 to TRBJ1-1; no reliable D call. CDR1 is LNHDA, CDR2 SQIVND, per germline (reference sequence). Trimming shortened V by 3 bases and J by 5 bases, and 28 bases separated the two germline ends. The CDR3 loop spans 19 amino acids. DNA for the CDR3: TGTGCCAGTAGTATCTGGTCGGCCGCGGAAAGGAATCTAAGAACTGAAGCTTTCTTT. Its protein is CASSIWSAAERNLRTEAFF.

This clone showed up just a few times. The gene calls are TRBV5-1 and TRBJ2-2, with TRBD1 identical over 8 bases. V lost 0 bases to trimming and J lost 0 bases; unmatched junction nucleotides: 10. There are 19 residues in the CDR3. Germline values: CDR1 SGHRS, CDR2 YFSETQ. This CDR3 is CASSLGRTGINTNTGELFF. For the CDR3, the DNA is TGCGCCAGCAGCTTGGGAAGGACAGGGATAAACACGAACACCGGGGAGCTGTTTTTT.

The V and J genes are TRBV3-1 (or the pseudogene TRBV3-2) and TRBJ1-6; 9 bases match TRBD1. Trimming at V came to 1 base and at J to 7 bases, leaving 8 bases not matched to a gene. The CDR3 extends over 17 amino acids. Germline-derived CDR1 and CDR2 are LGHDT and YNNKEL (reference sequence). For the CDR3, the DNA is TGTGCCAGCAGCCAAGGCTATGACAGGGGGTGGAATTCACCCCTCCACTTT. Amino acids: CASSQGYDRGWNSPLHF.

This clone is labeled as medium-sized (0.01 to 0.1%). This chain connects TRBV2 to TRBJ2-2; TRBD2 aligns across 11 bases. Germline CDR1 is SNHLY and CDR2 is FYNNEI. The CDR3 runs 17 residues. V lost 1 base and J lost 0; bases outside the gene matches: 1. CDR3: CASSEGGLAANTGELFF. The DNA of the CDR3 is TGTGCCAGCAGTGAAGGGGGACTAGCGGCGAACACCGGGGAGCTGTTTTTT. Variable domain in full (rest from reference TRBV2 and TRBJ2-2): EPEVTQTPSHQVTQMGQEVILRCVPISNHLYFYWYRQILGQKVEFLVSFYNNEISEKSEIFDDQFSVERPDGSNFTLKIRSTKLEDSAMYFCASSEGGLAANTGELFFGEGSRLTVL.

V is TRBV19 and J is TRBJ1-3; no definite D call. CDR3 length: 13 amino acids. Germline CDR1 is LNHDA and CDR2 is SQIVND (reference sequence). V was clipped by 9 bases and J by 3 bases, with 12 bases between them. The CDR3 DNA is TGTGCCAGCCGAGTGAGGGTTGGAAACACCATATATTTT. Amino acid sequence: CASRVRVGNTIYF.

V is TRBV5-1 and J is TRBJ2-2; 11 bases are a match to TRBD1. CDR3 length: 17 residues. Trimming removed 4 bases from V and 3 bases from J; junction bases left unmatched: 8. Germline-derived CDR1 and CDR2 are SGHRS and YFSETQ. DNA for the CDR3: TGCGCCAGCAGCGCCGGACAGGGGGCGCGGTACACCGGGGAGCTGTTTTTT. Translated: CASSAGQGARYTGELFF.

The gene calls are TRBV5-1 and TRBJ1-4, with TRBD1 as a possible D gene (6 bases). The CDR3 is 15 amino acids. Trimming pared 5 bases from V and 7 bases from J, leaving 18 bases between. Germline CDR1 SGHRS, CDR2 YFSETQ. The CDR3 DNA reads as TGCGCCAGCAGGACCGAGGGGATCAGGGGTGAAAAACTGTTTTTT. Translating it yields CASRTEGIRGEKLFF.

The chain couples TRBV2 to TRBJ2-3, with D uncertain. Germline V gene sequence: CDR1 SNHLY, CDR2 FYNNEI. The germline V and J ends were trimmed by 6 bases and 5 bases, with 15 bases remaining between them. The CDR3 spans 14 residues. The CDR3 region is CASSAISDGDTQYF. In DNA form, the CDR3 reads TGTGCCAGCAGCGCGATAAGTGATGGAGATACGCAGTATTTT.

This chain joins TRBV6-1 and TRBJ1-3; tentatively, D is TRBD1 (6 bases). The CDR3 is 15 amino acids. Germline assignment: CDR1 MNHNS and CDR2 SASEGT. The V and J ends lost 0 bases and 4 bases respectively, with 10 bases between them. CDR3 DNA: TGTGCCAGCAGTGAAGCGCCGGGGGCCGGAAACACCATATATTTT. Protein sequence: CASSEAPGAGNTIYF.

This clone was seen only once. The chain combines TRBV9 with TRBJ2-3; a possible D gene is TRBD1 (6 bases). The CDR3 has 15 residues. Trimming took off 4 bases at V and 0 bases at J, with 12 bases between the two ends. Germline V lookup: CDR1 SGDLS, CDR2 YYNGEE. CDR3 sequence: CASSQGTTSTDTQYF. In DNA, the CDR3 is TGTGCCAGCAGCCAGGGGACCACTAGCACAGATACGCAGTATTTT. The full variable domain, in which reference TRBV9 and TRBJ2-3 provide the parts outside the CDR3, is DSGVTQTPKHLITATGQRVTLRCSPRSGDLSVYWYQQSLDQGLQFLIQYYNGEERAKGNILERFSAQQFPDLHSELNLSSLELGDSALYFCASSQGTTSTDTQYFGPGTRLTVL.

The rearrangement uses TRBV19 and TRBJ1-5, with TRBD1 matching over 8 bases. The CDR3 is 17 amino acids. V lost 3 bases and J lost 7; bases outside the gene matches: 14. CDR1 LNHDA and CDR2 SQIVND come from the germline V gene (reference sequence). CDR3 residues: CASSMVGQGVGRQPQHF. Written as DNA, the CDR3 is TGTGCCAGTAGTATGGTCGGACAGGGAGTAGGGAGGCAGCCCCAGCATTTT.

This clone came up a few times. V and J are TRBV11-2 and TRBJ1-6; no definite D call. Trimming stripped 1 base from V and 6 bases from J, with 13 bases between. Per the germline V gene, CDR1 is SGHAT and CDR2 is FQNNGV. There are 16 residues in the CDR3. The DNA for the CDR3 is TGTGCCAGCAGCTTAGTAGAGTTACTACCTAATTCACCCCTCCACTTT. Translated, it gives CASSLVELLPNSPLHF.

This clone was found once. This CDR3 is CASRLTNNYEQYF. CDR3 sequence (DNA): TGCGCCAGCAGGCTGACTAACAACTACGAGCAGTACTTC. This sequence joins TRBV10-2 and TRBJ2-7; D possibly corresponds to TRBD2 (5 bases). The length of the CDR3 is 13 residues. Trimming stripped 6 bases from V and 3 bases from J, with 12 bases between. CDR1 WSHSY and CDR2 SAAADI come from the germline V gene.